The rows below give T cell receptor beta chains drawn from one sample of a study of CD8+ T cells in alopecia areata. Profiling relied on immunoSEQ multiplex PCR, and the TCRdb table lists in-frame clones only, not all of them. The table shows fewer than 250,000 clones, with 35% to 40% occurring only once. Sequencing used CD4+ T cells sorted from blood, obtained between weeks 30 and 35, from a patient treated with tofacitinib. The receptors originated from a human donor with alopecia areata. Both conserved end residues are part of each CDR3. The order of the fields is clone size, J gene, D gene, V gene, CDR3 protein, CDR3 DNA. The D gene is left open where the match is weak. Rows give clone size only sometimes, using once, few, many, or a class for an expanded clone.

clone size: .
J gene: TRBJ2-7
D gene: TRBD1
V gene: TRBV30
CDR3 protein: CAWRDRVSHEQYF
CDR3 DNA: TGTGCCTGGCGGGACAGGGTGAGCCACGAGCAGTACTTC

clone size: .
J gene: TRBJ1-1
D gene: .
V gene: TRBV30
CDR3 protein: CAWSVLRMNTEAFF
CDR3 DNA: TGTGCCTGGAGTGTACTACGGATGAACACTGAAGCTTTCTTT

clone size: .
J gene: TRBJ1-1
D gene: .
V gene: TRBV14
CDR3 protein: CASSVGLTNTEAFF
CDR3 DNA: TGTGCCAGCAGCGTGGGACTTACAAACACTGAAGCTTTCTTT

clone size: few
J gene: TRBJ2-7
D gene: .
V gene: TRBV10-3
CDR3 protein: CAISGGRYKSYEQYF
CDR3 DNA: TGTGCCATCAGTGGAGGCAGGTACAAATCCTACGAGCAGTACTTC

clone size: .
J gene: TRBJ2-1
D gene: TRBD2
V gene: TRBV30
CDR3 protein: CAWSTGLALVNEQFF
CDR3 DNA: TGTGCCTGGAGTACAGGACTAGCGTTAGTCAATGAGCAGTTCTTC

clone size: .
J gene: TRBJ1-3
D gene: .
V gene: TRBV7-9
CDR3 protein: CATTSLSGNTIYF
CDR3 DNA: TGTGCCACTACAAGCCTCTCTGGAAACACCATATATTTT

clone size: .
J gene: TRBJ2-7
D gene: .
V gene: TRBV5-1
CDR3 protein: CASSLGGGYEQYF
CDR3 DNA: TGCGCCAGCAGCTTGGGTGGGGGATACGAGCAGTACTTC

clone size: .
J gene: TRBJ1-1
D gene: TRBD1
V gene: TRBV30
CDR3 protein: CAWSVPGTGFTEAFF
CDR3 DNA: TGTGCCTGGAGTGTACCAGGGACAGGTTTCACTGAAGCTTTCTTT

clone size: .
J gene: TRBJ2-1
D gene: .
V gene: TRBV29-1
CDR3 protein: CSVDLAAGYEQFF
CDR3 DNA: TGCAGCGTTGATCTCGCGGCGGGGTATGAGCAGTTCTTC

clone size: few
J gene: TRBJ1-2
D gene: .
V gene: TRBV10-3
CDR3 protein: CAISNRDYGTDGYTF
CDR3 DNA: TGTGCCATCAGCAACCGGGACTACGGGACTGATGGCTACACCTTC

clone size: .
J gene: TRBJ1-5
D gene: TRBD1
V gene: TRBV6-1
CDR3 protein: CASSLGTGGPQPQHF
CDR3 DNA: TGTGCCAGCAGCCTAGGGACAGGGGGCCCTCAGCCCCAGCATTTT

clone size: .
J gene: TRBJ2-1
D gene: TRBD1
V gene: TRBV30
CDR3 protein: CAWRRDRGFNEQFF
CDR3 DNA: TGTGCCTGGAGAAGGGACAGGGGATTCAATGAGCAGTTCTTC

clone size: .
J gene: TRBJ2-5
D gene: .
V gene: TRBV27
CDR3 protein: CASSLSGAGRETQYF
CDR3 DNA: TGTGCCAGCAGTTTATCGGGGGCAGGGCGGGAGACCCAGTACTTC

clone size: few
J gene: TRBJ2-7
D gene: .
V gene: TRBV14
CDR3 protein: CASSHLQGPYEQYF
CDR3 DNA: TGTGCCAGCAGCCATCTTCAGGGCCCCTACGAGCAGTACTTC

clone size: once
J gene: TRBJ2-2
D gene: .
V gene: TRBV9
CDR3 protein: CASSFRVHYTGELFF
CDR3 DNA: TGTGCCAGCAGTTTCAGGGTACACTACACCGGGGAGCTGTTTTTT

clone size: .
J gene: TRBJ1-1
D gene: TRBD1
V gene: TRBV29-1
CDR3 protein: CSAPVGQGLEAFF
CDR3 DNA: TGCAGCGCCCCAGTGGGACAGGGCCTTGAAGCTTTCTTT

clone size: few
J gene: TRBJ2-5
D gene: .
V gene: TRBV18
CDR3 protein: CASSPPSGQETQYF
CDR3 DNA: TGTGCCAGCTCACCACCGAGTGGGCAAGAGACCCAGTACTTC

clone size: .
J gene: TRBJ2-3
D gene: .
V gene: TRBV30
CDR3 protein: CASTLPSSSDTQYF
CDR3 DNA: TGTGCCTCGACGCTACCCTCGAGCAGTGATACGCAGTATTTT

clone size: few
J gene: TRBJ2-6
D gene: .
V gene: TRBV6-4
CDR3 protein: CASTSLGANVLTF
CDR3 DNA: TGTGCCAGCACCAGCCTTGGGGCCAACGTCCTGACTTTC

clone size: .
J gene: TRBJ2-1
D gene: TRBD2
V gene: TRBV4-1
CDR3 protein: CASSYIGLAGLREQFF
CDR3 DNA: TGCGCCAGCAGCTACATCGGACTAGCGGGATTACGGGAGCAGTTCTTC

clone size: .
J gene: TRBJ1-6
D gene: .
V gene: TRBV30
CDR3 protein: CAWSVRSSYNSPLHF
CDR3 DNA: TGTGCCTGGAGTGTAAGGAGCTCCTATAATTCACCCCTCCACTTT

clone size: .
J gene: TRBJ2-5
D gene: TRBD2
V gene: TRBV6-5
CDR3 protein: CASSYREDHRTQYF
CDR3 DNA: TGTGCCAGCAGTTACCGGGAGGATCACAGGACCCAGTACTTC

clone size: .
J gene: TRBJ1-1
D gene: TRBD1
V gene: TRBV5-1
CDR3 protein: CASSSADRGLPNTEAFF
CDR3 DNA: TGCGCCAGCAGCTCAGCGGACAGGGGCCTACCGAACACTGAAGCTTTCTTT

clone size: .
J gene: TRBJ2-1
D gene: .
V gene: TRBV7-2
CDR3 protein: CASSLGGSGKGEQFF
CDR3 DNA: TGTGCCAGCAGCTTAGGTGGTTCAGGCAAGGGGGAGCAGTTCTTC

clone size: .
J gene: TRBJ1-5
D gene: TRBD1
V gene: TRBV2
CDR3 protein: CASSPQGQGQQPQHF
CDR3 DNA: TGTGCCAGCAGTCCTCAGGGGCAGGGACAGCAGCCCCAGCATTTT

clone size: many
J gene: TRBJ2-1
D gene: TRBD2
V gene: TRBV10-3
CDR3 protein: CAISWREGDEQFF
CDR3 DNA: TGTGCCATCAGTTGGCGGGAGGGTGATGAGCAGTTCTTC

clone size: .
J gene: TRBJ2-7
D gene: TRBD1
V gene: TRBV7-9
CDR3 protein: CASSPGQGNYEQYF
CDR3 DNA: TGTGCCAGCAGCCCAGGACAGGGGAACTACGAGCAGTACTTC